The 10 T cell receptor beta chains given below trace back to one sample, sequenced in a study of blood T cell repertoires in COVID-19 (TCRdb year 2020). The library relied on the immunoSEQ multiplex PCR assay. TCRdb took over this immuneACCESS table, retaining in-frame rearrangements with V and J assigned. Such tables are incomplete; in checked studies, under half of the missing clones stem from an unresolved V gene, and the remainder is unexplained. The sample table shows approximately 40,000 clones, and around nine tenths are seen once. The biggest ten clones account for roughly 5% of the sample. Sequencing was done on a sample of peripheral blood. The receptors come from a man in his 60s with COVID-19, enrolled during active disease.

This chain's CDR3 is CASSLRSREQFF. DNA of the CDR3: TGTGCCAGCAGTTTGCGATCGCGTGAGCAGTTCTTC. The chain uses TRBV28 and TRBJ2-1, with D hard to call. V was trimmed by 3 bases and J by 9 bases, leaving 9 bases between them. In germline, CDR1 is MDHEN, CDR2 SYDVKM. This CDR3 is 12 amino acids long.

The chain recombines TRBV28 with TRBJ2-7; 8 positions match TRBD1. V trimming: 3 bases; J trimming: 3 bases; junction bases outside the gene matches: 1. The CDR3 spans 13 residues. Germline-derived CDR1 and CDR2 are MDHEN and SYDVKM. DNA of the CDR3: TGTGCCAGCAGTTTGGACAGGGTCTACGAGCAGTACTTC. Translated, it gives CASSLDRVYEQYF.

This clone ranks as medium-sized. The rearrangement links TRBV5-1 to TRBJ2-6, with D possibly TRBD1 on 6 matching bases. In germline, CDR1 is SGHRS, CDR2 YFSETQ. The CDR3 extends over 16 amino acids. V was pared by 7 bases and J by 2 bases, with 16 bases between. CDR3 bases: TGCGCCAGCGGAAGATTTTCAGGGGCTGGGGCCAACGTCCTGACTTTC. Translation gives CASGRFSGAGANVLTF.

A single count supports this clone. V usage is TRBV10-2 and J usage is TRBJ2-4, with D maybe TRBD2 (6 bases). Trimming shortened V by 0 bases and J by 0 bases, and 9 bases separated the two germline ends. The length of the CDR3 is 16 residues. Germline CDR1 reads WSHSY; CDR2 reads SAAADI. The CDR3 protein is CASSESAGIAKNIQYF. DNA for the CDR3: TGCGCCAGCAGTGAGTCAGCGGGTATAGCCAAAAACATTCAGTACTTC.

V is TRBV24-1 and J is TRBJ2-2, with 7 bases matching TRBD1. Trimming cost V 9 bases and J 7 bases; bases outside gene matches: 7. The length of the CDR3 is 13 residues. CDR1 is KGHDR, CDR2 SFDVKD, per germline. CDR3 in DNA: TGTGCCACCCTTGGGGACAGACTCGGGGAGCTGTTTTTT. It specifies CATLGDRLGELFF.

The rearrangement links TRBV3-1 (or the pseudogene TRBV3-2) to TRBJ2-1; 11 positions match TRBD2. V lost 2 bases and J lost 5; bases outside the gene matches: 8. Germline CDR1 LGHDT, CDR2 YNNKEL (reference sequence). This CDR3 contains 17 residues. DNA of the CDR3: TGTGCCAGCAGCCAAAAGTACGGGACTAGCGGTCACAATGAGCAGTTCTTC. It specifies CASSQKYGTSGHNEQFF.

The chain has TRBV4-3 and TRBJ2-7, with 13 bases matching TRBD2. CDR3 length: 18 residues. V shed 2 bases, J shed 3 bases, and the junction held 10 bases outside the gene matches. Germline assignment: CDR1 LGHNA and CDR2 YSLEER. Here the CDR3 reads CASSQNIRTSGSIYEQYF. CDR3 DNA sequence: TGCGCCAGCAGCCAAAATATTAGGACTAGCGGGAGCATCTACGAGCAGTACTTC.

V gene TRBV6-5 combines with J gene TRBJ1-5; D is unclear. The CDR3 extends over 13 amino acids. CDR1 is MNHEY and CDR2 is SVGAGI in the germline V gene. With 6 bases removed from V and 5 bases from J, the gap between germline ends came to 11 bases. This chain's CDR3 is CASSYNGDQPQHF. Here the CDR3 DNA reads TGTGCCAGCAGCTACAACGGGGATCAGCCCCAGCATTTT.

Written as DNA, the CDR3 is TGTGCCAGCAGCGTAAGAACCGCGGTTGCAGATACGCAGTATTTT. Protein: CASSVRTAVADTQYF. V and J are TRBV9 and TRBJ2-3; D gene ambiguous. CDR1 and CDR2 (germline): SGDLS, YYNGEE. Trimming pared 1 base from V and 4 bases from J, leaving 13 bases between. The CDR3 runs 15 residues.

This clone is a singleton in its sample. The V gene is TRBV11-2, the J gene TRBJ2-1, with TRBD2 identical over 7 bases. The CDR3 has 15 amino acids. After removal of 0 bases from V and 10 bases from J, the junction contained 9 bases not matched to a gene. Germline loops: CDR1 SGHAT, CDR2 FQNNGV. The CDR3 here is CASSLEGSGFGEQFF. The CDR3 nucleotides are TGTGCCAGCAGCTTAGAAGGTAGCGGGTTCGGAGAGCAGTTCTTC.